This T cell receptor beta chain was documented in a study of beta chain features in type 1 diabetes. Study-level results: The naive, central memory and Treg TCRB repertoires showed an apparent similarity that was greater among patients than among healthy donors.

Each donor gave one heparinised blood draw averaging around 120 mL. A CD45RO/CCR7/CD25/CD127/CD95/CD27 panel sorted naive, central memory, regulatory and stem cell-like memory CD4+ cells. The authors obtained over 95% purity in all sorted populations. This clone was seen more than once but under ten times. Its specificity is not known. CDR3 size: 14 residues. The V end lost 5 bases, the J end lost 6 bases, and 17 bases lay between the germline ends. CDR1 is SGHTA and CDR2 is FQGNSA in the germline V gene. The isolated RNA, all of it, was reverse transcribed, so expressed TCRB transcripts were what got sequenced. This table comes from immunoSEQ multiplex PCR, and its TCRdb copy is limited to in-frame clones, with some not included. The sample holds some 410,000 clones; about 15% are singletons and the top ten take roughly 0.038%.

Sample: naive CD4+ T cells from blood. The clonotype originates from a man aged 25 to 40 in good health. The V gene is TRBV7-2, the J gene TRBJ2-7; D could derive from TRBD1 or TRBD2 (5 bases each). CDR3 nucleotides: TGTGCCAGCAGCCCTCTCCCCGGGGCGCGCGAGCAGTACTTC. Translated, it gives CASSPLPGAREQYF.